This T cell receptor (beta chain) was documented in a study of OX40 agonist ivuxolimab in advanced cancers. A note on the overall study: The costimulatory receptor OX40 (CD134) was targeted by ivuxolimab, a fully human IgG2 agonistic monoclonal antibody. Intravenous ivuxolimab was administered to patients every 2 weeks at six dose levels: 0.01, 0.1, 0.3, 1.5, 3 and 10 mg/kg. Among the roughly 50 dose-escalation patients, roughly 20 had hepatocellular carcinoma, 15 melanoma, 9 renal cell carcinoma and 9 head and neck cancer. In the dose-escalation cohort, roughly 82% of patients were male, and the mean age was around 60 years with a range of roughly 23 to 79. Prior anti-PD-1, anti-PD-L1 or anti-CTLA-4 therapy was permitted, and checkpoint inhibitors had been received by less than 45% of dose-escalation patients. Partial responses occurred in three dose-escalation patients, of whom one had hepatocellular carcinoma and two had cutaneous melanoma. The point of sequencing TCRbeta in the periphery was to test whether ivuxolimab changed TCR sequence diversity and drove clonal T-cell expansion. The paper reports the monotherapy dose-escalation portion (N ≈ 50 patients) of the phase I ivuxolimab trial.

The germline V gene encodes CDR1 MRHNA and CDR2 SNTAGT. Compared with germline, V lacks 6 bases and J lacks 2 bases; bases without a gene match: 11. From the cysteine up to the phenylalanine, the CDR3 has a length of 16 residues. Solely the CDR3 DNA is kept, with 48 bases framed from the first base. The trial excluded patients who had a history of autoimmune disease or were on systemic immunosuppression. Peripheral blood for TCR sequencing was collected from all dose cohorts at baseline, on cycle 4 day 1, and on cycle 7 day 1. The samples were drawn from a first-in-human, open-label, multicenter phase I dose-escalation trial of ivuxolimab. The trial enrolled adults with locally advanced or metastatic head and neck squamous cell, hepatocellular, melanoma or renal cell carcinoma. Before TCR sequencing, CD4+ T cells and CD8+ T cells were sorted from peripheral blood as separate populations. Genomic DNA was extracted from sorted cells for sequencing of the TCRbeta CDR3 region. TCRbeta CDR3 regions were sequenced using the immunoSEQ Assay. Held by TCRdb, this immuneACCESS table contains in-frame sequences only and omits some clones. Under half of the omission traces to an unresolved V gene where checked; the cause of the rest is unknown. The sample contains over 80,000 clones, 70% to 90% of them found a single time. The top ten hold less than 6.5% of the sample.

Broad study findings and their caveats: Which antigens the clonally expanded peripheral T cells were specific for was not determined. In partial responders in the 0.1-3.0 mg/kg groups, normalized peripheral clonal expansion was found to be among the lowest, especially among CD8+ T cells. At doses of 0.1 to 3.0 mg/kg, clonal expansion of both CD4+ and CD8+ T cells in blood was seen between baseline and week 6. On average, CD8+ T cells showed more expanded clones than CD4+ T cells after ivuxolimab. Low levels of normalized T-cell clonal expansion were also seen in some nonresponding patients.

Comments on this clone: It has no known antigen specificity. There are no base qualities to consult, and no much larger clone falls within one base.

The chain couples TRBV6-4 to TRBJ2-7; TRBD2 lines up with 9 middle nucleotides. Sample: CD4+ or CD8+ T cells sorted from blood, taken in a trial of the OX40 agonist ivuxolimab. This TCR was sampled from an adult with an advanced solid tumor such as melanoma, head and neck, liver or kidney cancer. The CDR3 protein sequence reads: CASSGRRGGDAYEQYF. The sequenced DNA is TGTGCCAGCAGCGGACGACGCGGGGGGGACGCCTACGAGCAGTACTTC.